The 14 T cell receptor beta chains reported below all come from one sample, sequenced in a study of graft-versus-host responses after intestinal transplantation. Method: immunoSEQ multiplex PCR; TCRdb's copy keeps in-frame clones and lacks some. The top ten hold 10% of the sample, which has approximately 12,000 clones, 76% seen once. Once graft tissue had been processed, intraepithelial and lamina propria lymphocytes were released. The specimen comprised ileum tissue, sampled 23 days after intestinal transplant. Receptors were obtained from a human patient who received an intestinal transplant, so some T cells may come from the graft donor.

This clone has a single count. This rearrangement joins TRBV7-6 to TRBJ2-1; 8 positions match TRBD1. J lost 6 bases, V lost 5 bases, and 6 bases had no gene match. Germline CDR1 reads SGHVS; CDR2 reads FNYEAQ. The CDR3 covers 14 residues. CDR3 loop: CASSTTGVGNEQFF. CDR3 coding DNA: TGTGCCAGCAGCACGACAGGGGTGGGCAATGAGCAGTTCTTC.

This chain joins TRBV6-6 and TRBJ2-1, with a weak D call TRBD1 (5 bases). Per the germline V gene, CDR1 is MNHNY and CDR2 is SVGAGI (reference sequence). V shed 5 bases and J shed 2 bases, with 10 bases lying between them. The CDR3 runs 14 residues. The chain's CDR3 is CASSPGWAYNEQFF. The CDR3 DNA is TGTGCCAGCAGTCCAGGGTGGGCCTACAATGAGCAGTTCTTC.

The rearrangement uses TRBV5-4 and TRBJ1-2; D uncertain. V was trimmed by 1 base and J by 4 bases, leaving 5 bases between them. The CDR3 sequence is 12 residues long. In germline, CDR1 is SGHNT, CDR2 YYREEE (reference sequence). CDR3 nucleotides: TGTGCCAGCAGCTTGTGGACCTATGGCTACACCTTC. Amino acid sequence: CASSLWTYGYTF.

The V call is TRBV28, the J call TRBJ2-7; 12 bases map to TRBD1. Germline V gene sequence: CDR1 MDHEN, CDR2 SYDVKM. V was clipped by 4 bases and J by 7 bases; unmatched bases: 8. CDR3 length equals 15 residues. DNA of the CDR3: TGTGCCAGCAGTTCGCCGGGACAGGGGGCAAGGGAGCAGTACTTC. Translating gives CASSSPGQGAREQYF.

The gene calls are TRBV9 and TRBJ2-3, with D possibly matching TRBD2 (5 bases). The CDR3 length is 13 residues. Germline CDR1 SGDLS, CDR2 YYNGEE. The ends were cut back, 4 bases at V and 2 bases at J, with 8 bases in the middle. Written as DNA, the CDR3 is TGTGCCAGCAGCTATGACTACACAGATACGCAGTATTTT. This gives the protein CASSYDYTDTQYF.

This sequence joins TRBV9 and TRBJ1-6; possibly TRBD1 for D (5 bases). Germline values: CDR1 SGDLS, CDR2 YYNGEE. This CDR3 has 14 amino acids. Deletions cut 0 bases from V and 10 bases from J, with 11 bases between. CDR3 nucleotides: TGTGCCAGCAGCGTAGGAGGGGTGGGATCACCCCTCCACTTT. As protein: CASSVGGVGSPLHF.

The J gene is TRBJ1-1, the V gene TRBV7-9; TRBD1 might be the D (5 bases). V was trimmed by 4 bases and J by 2 bases, leaving 8 bases between them. CDR3 length equals 13 residues. Germline lookup yields CDR1 SEHNR and CDR2 FQNEAQ (reference sequence). The CDR3 loop reads CASSYWTNTEAFF. DNA of the CDR3: TGTGCCAGCAGCTATTGGACAAACACTGAAGCTTTCTTT.

The chain carries TRBV28 and TRBJ1-2; the D gene is possibly TRBD1 (6 bases). CDR1 is MDHEN and CDR2 is SYDVKM in the germline V gene. V was shortened by 6 bases and J by 2 bases, with 10 bases between the two germline ends. The CDR3 is made up of 13 amino acids. The CDR3 protein is CASSSDRNYGYTF. In DNA, the CDR3 is TGTGCCAGCAGCTCCGACAGGAACTATGGCTACACCTTC.

The rearrangement links TRBV11-2 to TRBJ2-3; 13 bases agree with TRBD2. From germline, CDR1 is SGHAT and CDR2 FQNNGV. The CDR3 has 18 residues. The V and J ends lost 5 bases and 4 bases, in that order; junction bases with no gene match: 12. In DNA form, the CDR3 reads TGTGCCAGCAGCCAGAGTCTACTAGCGGGAGGGCTTTCAGATACGCAGTATTTT. This sequence encodes CASSQSLLAGGLSDTQYF.

This chain links TRBV4-1 with TRBJ1-3; no clear D gene. V lost 2 bases and J 6 bases, leaving 11 bases between the germline ends. The CDR3 is made up of 14 amino acids. Per germline, CDR1 MGHRA and CDR2 YSYEKL. This CDR3 reads CASSQLPRPNTIYF. The CDR3 bases are TGCGCCAGCAGCCAACTCCCCCGACCAAACACCATATATTTT.

This chain uses TRBV29-1 with TRBJ2-1; 7 positions match TRBD2. CDR1 is SQVTM and CDR2 is ANQGSEA in the germline V gene. The V segment lost 5 bases and the J segment 3 bases; nucleotides outside the gene matches: 4. The CDR3 has 13 amino acids. The DNA of the CDR3 is TGCAGCGTTAGTCTAGCGGACTACAATGAGCAGTTCTTC. Translation gives CSVSLADYNEQFF.

This chain links TRBV10-2 with TRBJ1-4, with no clear D. V dropped 6 bases and J dropped 4 bases, with 3 bases sitting between them. Germline CDR1 WSHSY, CDR2 SAAADI. There are 11 residues in the CDR3. The CDR3 coding sequence is TGCGCCAGCAGGGATAATGAAAAACTGTTTTTT. This sequence encodes CASRDNEKLFF.

CDR3 residues: CASSPQGQLGYEQYF. CDR3 DNA sequence: TGTGCCAGCAGCCCGCAGGGACAGTTGGGCTACGAGCAGTACTTC. The chain couples TRBV13 to TRBJ2-7; TRBD1 matches at 7 bases. The CDR3 sequence is 15 residues long. Germline CDR1 and CDR2: PRHDT and FYEKMQ (reference sequence). V lost 5 bases, J lost 3 bases, and 10 bases stayed unmatched.

The CDR3 bases are TGTGCCAGCAGCCTGAGGGGGGGGAACTATGGCTACACCTTC. It encodes CASSLRGGNYGYTF. The chain links TRBV28 to TRBJ1-2; weak D call: TRBD1 (6 bases). Germline lookup yields CDR1 MDHEN and CDR2 SYDVKM. The CDR3 length is 14 residues. Trimming removed 6 bases at V and 2 bases at J, with 13 bases between.